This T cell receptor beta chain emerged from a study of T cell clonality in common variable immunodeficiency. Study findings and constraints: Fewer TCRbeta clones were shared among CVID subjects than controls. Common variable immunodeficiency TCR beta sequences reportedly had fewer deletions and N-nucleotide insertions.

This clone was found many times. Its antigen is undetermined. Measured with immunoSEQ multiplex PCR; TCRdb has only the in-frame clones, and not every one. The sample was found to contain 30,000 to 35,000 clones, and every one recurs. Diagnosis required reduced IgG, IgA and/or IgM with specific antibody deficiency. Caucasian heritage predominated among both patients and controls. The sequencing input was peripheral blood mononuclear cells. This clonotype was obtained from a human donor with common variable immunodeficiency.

Here the CDR3 reads CASSTDTDTEAFF. The part of the CDR3 DNA that was read is TGTGCCAGTAGTACCGACACCGACACTGAA. J is TRBJ1-1 and V is TRBV19; D is unresolved. The CDR3 goes on 3 residues after the read ends, and that part is filled in from the germline J gene. Germline CDR1 is LNHDA and CDR2 is SQIVND (reference sequence). The ends were cut back, 4 bases at V and 3 bases at J, with 9 bases in the middle. The CDR3 spans 13 residues.